This T cell receptor beta chain originates from a study of blood T cell repertoires in COVID-19 (dated by TCRdb to between 2020 and 2021). As for the study more broadly: The collaborator samples originated in the United States, Italy and Spain and spanned the acute and convalescent phases of COVID-19. Samples were obtained from the ongoing ImmuneRACE study (first 160 participants) and from about 1,300 subjects provided by 6 global collaborators. The repertoires were released in a freely available public database intended as a resource for research on the immune response to SARS-CoV-2. The material from the prospective study consisted of cDNA or gDNA derived from T cells, B-cell-depleted T cells, or PBMCs. Deeply sampled blood TCRbeta repertoires from subjects exposed to, actively infected with, or recovered from COVID-19 were included in the dataset. Sample metadata almost always included a de-identified subject ID, COVID-19 status, age in years and sex. HLA class I and class II types, where available, came from metadata supplied by the sample provider rather than from assay-based typing.

The CDR3 spans 19 residues, from the cysteine through the phenylalanine. CDR3 DNA only is kept here, 57 bases in frame from base 1. Sequences KGHSH (CDR1) and LQKENI (CDR2) are obtained from the germline V gene. V was cut back by 4 bases and J by 3 bases, leaving a gap of 26 bases between them. The immunoSEQ Assay, a bias-controlled multiplex PCR, was used to amplify TCRbeta CDR3 regions from genomic DNA. Regarding the original processing steps: The number of nucleated cells in each sample was estimated from the amplification of reference gene primers within the assay. To quantify the absolute abundance of each unique TCRbeta CDR3 rearrangement, sequence reads were collapsed and filtered. For each sample, productive Simpson clonality was calculated as the square root of Simpson's diversity index across productive rearrangements. The clones in this table, taken by TCRdb from immuneACCESS, are in-frame only. Not every clone is retained; where verified, under half of the shortfall comes from an unresolved V gene, and the cause of the rest is unknown. For V, J and clone size, that table is used; D and trimming come from the DNA. This sample comprises roughly 87,000 clones, about two thirds of them detected only once. 13% to 15% of the sample lies in the top ten.

Whole blood was collected in K2EDTA tubes by collaborating institutions according to the institutions' own protocols. For TCRbeta analysis, collaborator samples were shipped as frozen whole blood, as isolated PBMCs, or as DNA extracted from either sample type. General study outcomes and caveats: The quantity of clinical and demographic metadata differed by source and by participant and was supplied without curation.

A note on this clone: What antigen it recognizes has not been identified. No base qualities exist here, and no much larger clone lies one base off it.

This TCR was recovered from a woman older than 75 with acute or convalescent COVID-19. The sequence is built from TRBV18 and TRBJ2-3, and the D gene may be TRBD2, 5 bases matching. Sequencing used peripheral blood. The DNA is as follows: TGTGCCAGCTCACGAGCCCCTCCGGGCCCGACTAAGGGAACAGATACGCAGTATTTT. It translates as CASSRAPPGPTKGTDTQYF. The CDR3 plus the reference TRBV18 and TRBJ2-3 genes for the other parts give the full variable domain: NAGVMQNPRHLVRRRGQEARLRCSPMKGHSHVYWYRQLPEEGLKFMVYLQKENIIDESGMPKERFSAEFPKEGPSILRIQQVVRGDSAAYFCASSRAPPGPTKGTDTQYFGPGTRLTVL.